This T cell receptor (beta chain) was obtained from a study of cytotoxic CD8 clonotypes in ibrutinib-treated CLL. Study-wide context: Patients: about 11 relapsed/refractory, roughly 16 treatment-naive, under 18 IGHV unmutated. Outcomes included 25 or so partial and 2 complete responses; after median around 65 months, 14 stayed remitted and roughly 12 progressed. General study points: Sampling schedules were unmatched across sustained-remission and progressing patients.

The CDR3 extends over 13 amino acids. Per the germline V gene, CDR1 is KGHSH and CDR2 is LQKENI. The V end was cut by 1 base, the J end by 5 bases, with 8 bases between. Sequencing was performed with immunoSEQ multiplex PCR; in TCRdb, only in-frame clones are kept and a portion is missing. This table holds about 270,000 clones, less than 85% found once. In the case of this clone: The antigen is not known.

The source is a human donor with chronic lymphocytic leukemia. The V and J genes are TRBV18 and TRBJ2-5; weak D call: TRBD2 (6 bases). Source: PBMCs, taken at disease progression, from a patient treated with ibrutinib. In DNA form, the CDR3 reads TGTGCCAGCTCACCACACAGCGGGGAGACCCAGTACTTC. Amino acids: CASSPHSGETQYF. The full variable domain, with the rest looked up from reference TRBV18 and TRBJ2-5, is NAGVMQNPRHLVRRRGQEARLRCSPMKGHSHVYWYRQLPEEGLKFMVYLQKENIIDESGMPKERFSAEFPKEGPSILRIQQVVRGDSAAYFCASSPHSGETQYFGPGTRLLVL.